This T cell receptor beta chain was obtained from a study of shared clonotypes between healthy human individuals. Researchers divided each subset's genomic DNA evenly across several immunoSEQ plates. The authors' processing: Junction-only immunoSEQ data arrived without quality scores, meaning filtering differed. Libraries were prepared by immunoSEQ multiplex PCR; TCRdb keeps only in-frame clonotypes and omits some of them. Clone size and the V and J calls come from that table; the DNA yielded D and trimming. The sample lists more than 1.2 million clones; 98% to 99% were seen once. A split of CD4+ cells into CD45RA+ naive and CD45RA-negative memory subsets was performed. There are 14 residues in the CDR3. Germline loops: CDR1 SGHNT, CDR2 YYREEE (reference sequence). V was clipped by 4 bases and J by 0 bases, with 10 bases between them.

The genes are TRBV5-4 and TRBJ2-5; D gene unclear. This sequence originates from a man aged 25 to 40 in good health. Sample: naive CD4+ T cells sorted from blood. Documented subset: CD45RA+ positively selected. This CDR3 reads CASSTTHNQETQYF. In DNA, the CDR3 is TGTGCCAGCAGCACAACTCACAACCAAGAGACCCAGTACTTC.